These 18 T cell receptor beta chains came from one sample sequenced in a study of shared clonotypes between healthy human individuals (dated by TCRdb to 2020 to 2021). Library generation was performed with the immunoSEQ multiplex PCR assay. TCRdb mirrors the immuneACCESS table, restricted to in-frame sequences. Some clones are absent from its copies; in checked studies, under half trace to an unresolved V gene, and the reason for the others is unknown. This sample lists about 1 million clones; about 77% were detected once. Nearly 1.5% of the sample rests with the top ten. Sequencing was done on a sample of memory CD4+ T cells sorted from blood. The cell subset or site label, read with the paper, signifies: CD45RA-negative fraction. These TCRs come from a man aged 18 to 30 in good health.

The gene calls are TRBV5-5 and TRBJ1-2; D not resolved. Trimming stripped 2 bases from V and 0 bases from J, with 14 bases between. Germline lookup yields CDR1 SGHKS and CDR2 YYEKEE (reference sequence). The CDR3 extends over 16 amino acids. The CDR3 sequence: CASSLTWTAANYGYTF. Written as DNA, the CDR3 is TGTGCCAGCAGCTTAACTTGGACGGCAGCTAACTATGGCTACACCTTC. Using reference TRBV5-5 and TRBJ1-2 for the parts outside the CDR3, the full variable domain is DAGVTQSPTHLIKTRGQQVTLRCSPISGHKSVSWYQQVLGQGPQFIFQYYEKEERGRGNFPDRFSARQFPNYSSELNVNALLLGDSALYLCASSLTWTAANYGYTFGSGTRLTVV.

The chain's CDR3 is CASSLTSLGTDTQYF. The CDR3 nucleotides read TGTGCCAGCAGCCTGACTAGCCTGGGGACAGATACGCAGTATTTT. V gene TRBV14 combines with J gene TRBJ2-3; 7 nucleotides agree with TRBD2. The CDR3 runs to 15 residues. V lost 4 bases to trimming and J lost 3 bases; unmatched junction nucleotides: 7. Germline V gives CDR1 SGHDN, CDR2 FVKESK.

In this sample, this clone turned up a few times. The rearrangement joins TRBV6-5 to TRBJ2-3, with TRBD2 matching 9 bases. With V trimmed by 10 bases and J by 1 base, 9 bases remained unmatched. CDR1 is MNHEY and CDR2 is SVGAGI in the germline V gene. The CDR3 contains 15 residues. The CDR3 loop reads CATRGASGGTDTQYF. The CDR3 nucleotides read TGTGCCACACGTGGGGCTAGCGGGGGCACAGATACGCAGTATTTT.

The chain uses TRBV6-5 and TRBJ1-1; no firm D call. Trimming removed 0 bases at V and 1 base at J, with 6 bases between. The V gene's germline CDR1 is MNHEY and CDR2 SVGAGI. The CDR3 is 14 amino acids. CDR3 bases: TGTGCCAGCAGTTACTCCTGGAGGAACACTGAAGCTTTCTTT. This codes for CASSYSWRNTEAFF.

The chain employs TRBV10-3 and TRBJ2-3; TRBD1 matches 12 bases. CDR3 length: 16 residues. Germline trimming cut 6 bases from V and 5 bases from J; bases unmatched to any gene: 9. The germline gives CDR1 ENHRY, CDR2 SYGVKD. The CDR3 region is CAISEGTGGFLDTQYF. The CDR3 nucleotides are TGTGCCATCAGCGAAGGGACAGGGGGCTTTTTAGATACGCAGTATTTT.

J is TRBJ2-5 and V is TRBV27, with unresolved D. CDR3 length equals 15 residues. Germline loops: CDR1 MNHEY, CDR2 SMNVEV (reference sequence). Trimming took off 2 bases at V and 4 bases at J, with 14 bases between the two ends. The CDR3 region has the DNA TGTGCCAGCAGTTTAATTAGCCCGGGTCGAGAGACCCAGTACTTC. Protein sequence: CASSLISPGRETQYF.

The count of this clone is one. Other DNA sequences from this sample encode an identical CDR3 as well. The rearrangement uses TRBV7-9 and TRBJ2-3; 7 positions match TRBD1. CDR1 SEHNR and CDR2 FQNEAQ come from the germline V gene (reference sequence). The CDR3 runs to 14 residues. V was clipped by 5 bases and J by 1 base; unmatched bases: 3. The CDR3 nucleotides read TGTGCCAGCAGCCTAACAGGGGGCACAGATACGCAGTATTTT. As protein: CASSLTGGTDTQYF. Drawing the rest from reference TRBV7-9 and TRBJ2-3, the complete variable domain is DTGVSQNPRHKITKRGQNVTFRCDPISEHNRLYWYRQTLGQGPEFLTYFQNEAQLEKSRLLSDRFSAERPKGSFSTLEIQRTEQGDSAMYLCASSLTGGTDTQYFGPGTRLTVL.

V and J are TRBV5-1 and TRBJ1-1; D gene uncertain. The CDR3 is 13 amino acids. Trimming pared 1 base from V and 2 bases from J, leaving 6 bases between. Germline values: CDR1 SGHRS, CDR2 YFSETQ. This CDR3 reads CASSLTVNTEAFF. The CDR3 coding sequence is TGCGCCAGCAGCTTGACAGTAAACACTGAAGCTTTCTTT. Drawing the rest from reference TRBV5-1 and TRBJ1-1, the complete variable domain is KAGVTQTPRYLIKTRGQQVTLSCSPISGHRSVSWYQQTPGQGLQFLFEYFSETQRNKGNFPGRFSGRQFSNSRSEMNVSTLELGDSALYLCASSLTVNTEAFFGQGTRLTVV.

This clone was counted at least ten times. This chain links TRBV6-1 with TRBJ2-7; TRBD2 agrees at 7 bases. Unmatched junction bases numbered 6, after V lost 1 base and J lost 6 bases. The CDR3 spans 14 residues. The germline gives CDR1 MNHNS, CDR2 SASEGT. For the CDR3, the DNA is TGTGCCAGCAGTGAAGGGACTAGTCGGCGCGAGCAGTACTTC. The encoded protein is CASSEGTSRREQYF.

The chain links TRBV2 to TRBJ2-3; 8 positions agree with TRBD1. This CDR3 is built from 12 residues. Germline V gene sequence: CDR1 SNHLY, CDR2 FYNNEI. After removal of 6 bases from V and 11 bases from J, the junction contained 7 bases not matched to a gene. CDR3 DNA: TGTGCCAGCAGACTCATAGGACAGGGGCAGTATTTT. This encodes CASRLIGQGQYF.

The V and J genes are TRBV5-1 and TRBJ2-1, with 9 nucleotides matching TRBD1. Germline CDR1 is SGHRS and CDR2 is YFSETQ. The trim removed 3 bases at V and 6 bases at J, leaving 1 base unmatched. This CDR3 has 13 amino acids. DNA of the CDR3: TGCGCCAGCAGCTCGGGACAGGGCAATGAGCAGTTCTTC. Amino acids: CASSSGQGNEQFF. Full variable domain (remainder filled in from reference TRBV5-1 and TRBJ2-1): KAGVTQTPRYLIKTRGQQVTLSCSPISGHRSVSWYQQTPGQGLQFLFEYFSETQRNKGNFPGRFSGRQFSNSRSEMNVSTLELGDSALYLCASSSGQGNEQFFGPGTRLTVL.

This chain links TRBV7-9 with TRBJ1-1; 7 nucleotides line up with TRBD1. With V trimmed by 5 bases and J by 5 bases, 5 bases remained unmatched. Looked up from germline, CDR1 is SEHNR and CDR2 is FQNEAQ (reference sequence). This CDR3 spans 13 amino acids. The CDR3 sequence is CASSDRVGTEAFF. CDR3 nucleotides: TGTGCCAGCAGCGACAGGGTTGGAACTGAAGCTTTCTTT.

The chain employs TRBV6-5 and TRBJ1-1; D is unclear. The CDR3 is made up of 15 amino acids. The germline gives CDR1 MNHEY, CDR2 SVGAGI. Deletions cut 0 bases from V and 4 bases from J, with 12 bases between. CDR3 nucleotide sequence: TGTGCCAGCAGTTACTCGGTCGGCAGTAGCACTGAAGCTTTCTTT. This sequence encodes CASSYSVGSSTEAFF.

This clone was seen a single time. The V call is TRBV12-5, the J call TRBJ1-6, with D perhaps TRBD1 (5 bases). V lost 7 bases and J lost 13, with 20 bases in between. Germline CDR1 LGHNT, CDR2 FRNRAP. CDR3 size: 14 residues. The CDR3 DNA sequence: TGTGCTAGTGCCACCGGGACCCGGGGTTCCCCCCTCCACTTT. Residues: CASATGTRGSPLHF.

The chain has TRBV2 and TRBJ2-3; no clear D. The CDR3 is made up of 15 amino acids. Germline CDR1 SNHLY, CDR2 FYNNEI. V lost 2 bases and J 0 bases, leaving 9 bases between the germline ends. This CDR3 reads CASSEHVTSTDTQYF. In DNA form, the CDR3 reads TGTGCCAGCAGTGAACATGTCACTAGCACAGATACGCAGTATTTT.

This rearrangement joins TRBV7-9 to TRBJ2-4; TRBD2 might be the D (6 bases). Germline assignment: CDR1 SEHNR and CDR2 FQNEAQ (reference sequence). The CDR3 spans 17 residues. V was pared by 0 bases and J by 6 bases, with 18 bases between. As DNA, the CDR3 is TGTGCCAGCAGCTTAGCCAGGGCCGGGCTGGGGGGAAACATTCAGTACTTC. This sequence encodes CASSLARAGLGGNIQYF.

In this sample, this clone turned up once. The CDR3 bases are TGCGCCAGCAGCTTCGGGGGATCCAACACCGGGGAGCTGTTTTTT. Its translation is CASSFGGSNTGELFF. This rearrangement joins TRBV5-1 to TRBJ2-2; a weak D match, TRBD2 (6 bases). This CDR3 region has 15 residues. Trimming cost V 2 bases and J 2 bases, with 10 bases left between them. Germline lookup yields CDR1 SGHRS and CDR2 YFSETQ.

The chain recombines TRBV6-1 with TRBJ1-4; D gene ambiguous. This CDR3 has 11 residues. Trimming left V 6 bases short and J 7 bases short, with 6 bases between. Germline CDR1 reads MNHNS; CDR2 reads SASEGT. The CDR3 DNA follows: TGTGCCAGCAGGGGTGGTGAAAAACTGTTTTTT. It specifies CASRGGEKLFF.